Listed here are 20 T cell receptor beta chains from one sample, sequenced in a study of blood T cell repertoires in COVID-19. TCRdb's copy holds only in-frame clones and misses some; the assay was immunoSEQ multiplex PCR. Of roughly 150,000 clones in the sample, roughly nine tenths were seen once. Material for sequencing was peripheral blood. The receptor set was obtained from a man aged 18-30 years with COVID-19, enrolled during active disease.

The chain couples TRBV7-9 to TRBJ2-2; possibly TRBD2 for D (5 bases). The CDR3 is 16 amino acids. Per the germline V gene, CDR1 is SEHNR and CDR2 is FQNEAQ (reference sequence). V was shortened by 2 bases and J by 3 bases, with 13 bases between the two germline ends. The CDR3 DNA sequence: TGTGCCAGCAGCTTAACGGGGTTCAAGTACACCGGGGAGCTGTTTTTT. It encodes CASSLTGFKYTGELFF.

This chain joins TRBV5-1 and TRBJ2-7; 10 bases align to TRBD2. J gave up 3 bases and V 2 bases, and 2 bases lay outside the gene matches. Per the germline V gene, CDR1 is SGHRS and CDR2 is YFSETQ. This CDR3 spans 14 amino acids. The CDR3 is CASSFGTSDYEQYF. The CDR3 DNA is TGCGCCAGCAGCTTCGGGACTAGCGACTACGAGCAGTACTTC.

CDR3 in DNA: TGTGCCAGCAGCTTCACAGTTACCCTTGCAACTAATGAAAAACTGTTTTTT. This translates into CASSFTVTLATNEKLFF. The chain uses TRBV5-6 and TRBJ1-4; D is unclear. This CDR3 has 17 residues. Germline V gives CDR1 SGHDT, CDR2 YYEEEE. V lost 2 bases, J lost 0 bases, and 14 bases lay in between.

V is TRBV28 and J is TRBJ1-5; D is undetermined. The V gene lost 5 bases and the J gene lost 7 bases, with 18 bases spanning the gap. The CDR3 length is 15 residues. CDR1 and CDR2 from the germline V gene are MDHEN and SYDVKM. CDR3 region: CASSPLSAAGQPQHF. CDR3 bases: TGTGCCAGCAGTCCCCTTAGTGCGGCGGGGCAGCCCCAGCATTTT.

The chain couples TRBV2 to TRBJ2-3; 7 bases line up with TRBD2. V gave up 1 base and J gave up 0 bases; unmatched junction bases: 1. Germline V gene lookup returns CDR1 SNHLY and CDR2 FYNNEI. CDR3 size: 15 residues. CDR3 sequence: CASSEELASTDTQYF. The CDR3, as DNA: TGTGCCAGCAGTGAAGAACTAGCGAGCACAGATACGCAGTATTTT.

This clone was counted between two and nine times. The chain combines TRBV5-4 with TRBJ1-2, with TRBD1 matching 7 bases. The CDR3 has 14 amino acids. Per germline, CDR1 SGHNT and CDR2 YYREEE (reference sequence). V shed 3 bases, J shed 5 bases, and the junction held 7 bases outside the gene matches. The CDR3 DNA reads TGTGCCAGCAGCTGGGGGGACAGTTCTTATGGCTACACCTTC. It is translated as CASSWGDSSYGYTF.

The CDR3 nucleotides are TGTGCCAGTAGTATATCCCGCGGGGCCGGGGAGCTGTTTTTT. Residues: CASSISRGAGELFF. The chain uses TRBV19 and TRBJ2-2; D may be TRBD2 (6 bases). The CDR3 runs to 14 residues. V was trimmed by 2 bases and J by 6 bases, leaving 10 bases between them. Germline loops: CDR1 LNHDA, CDR2 SQIVND (reference sequence). Looking up the rest from reference TRBV19 and TRBJ2-2 gives the full variable domain: DGGITQSPKYLFRKEGQNVTLSCEQNLNHDAMYWYRQDPGQGLRLIYYSQIVNDFQKGDIAEGYSVSREKKESFPLTVTSAQKNPTAFYLCASSISRGAGELFFGEGSRLTVL.

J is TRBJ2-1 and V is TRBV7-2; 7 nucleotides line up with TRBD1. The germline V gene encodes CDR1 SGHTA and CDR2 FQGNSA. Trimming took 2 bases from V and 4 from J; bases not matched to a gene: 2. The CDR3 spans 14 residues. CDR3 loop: CASSLRDRYNEQFF. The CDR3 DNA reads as TGTGCCAGCAGCTTACGGGACAGATACAATGAGCAGTTCTTC. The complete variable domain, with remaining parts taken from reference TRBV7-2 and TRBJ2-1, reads GAGVSQSPSNKVTEKGKDVELRCDPISGHTALYWYRQSLGQGLEFLIYFQGNSAPDKSGLPSDRFSAERTGGSVSTLTIQRTQQEDSAVYLCASSLRDRYNEQFFGPGTRLTVL.

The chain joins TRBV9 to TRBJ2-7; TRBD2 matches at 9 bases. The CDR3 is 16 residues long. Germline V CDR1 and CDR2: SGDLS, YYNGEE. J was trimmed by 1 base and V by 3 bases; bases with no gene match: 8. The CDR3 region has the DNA TGTGCCAGCAGCGCCTCCGGGACTAGCTTTTCCTACGAGCAGTACTTC. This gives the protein CASSASGTSFSYEQYF.

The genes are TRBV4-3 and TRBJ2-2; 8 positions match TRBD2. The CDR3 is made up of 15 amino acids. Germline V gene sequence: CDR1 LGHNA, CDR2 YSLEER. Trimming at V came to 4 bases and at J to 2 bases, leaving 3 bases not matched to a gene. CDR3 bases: TGCGCCAGCAGCCCTAGCGGGTTAAACACCGGGGAGCTGTTTTTT. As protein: CASSPSGLNTGELFF.

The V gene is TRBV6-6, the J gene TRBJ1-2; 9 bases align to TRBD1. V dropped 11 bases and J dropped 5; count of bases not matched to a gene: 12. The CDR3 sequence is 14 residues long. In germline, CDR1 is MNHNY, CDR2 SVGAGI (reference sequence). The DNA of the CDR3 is TGTGCCGGTCGGGTCGACAGGGGGGGGTATGGCTACACCTTC. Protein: CAGRVDRGGYGYTF.

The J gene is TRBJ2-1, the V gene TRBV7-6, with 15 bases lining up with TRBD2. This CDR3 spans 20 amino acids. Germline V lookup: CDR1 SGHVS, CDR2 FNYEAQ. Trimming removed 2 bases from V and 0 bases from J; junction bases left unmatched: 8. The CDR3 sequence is CASSLPRTSGRESSYNEQFF. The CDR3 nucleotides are TGTGCCAGCAGCTTACCAAGGACTAGCGGGAGGGAAAGCTCCTACAATGAGCAGTTCTTC.

In DNA form, the CDR3 reads TGTGCCAGCAGGTCAGGGGGGAATTCTGGAAACACCATATATTTT. Residues: CASRSGGNSGNTIYF. This chain connects TRBV7-2 to TRBJ1-3; TRBD1 matches 7 bases. The germline gives CDR1 SGHTA, CDR2 FQGNSA. CDR3 size: 15 residues. The J segment lost 1 base and the V segment lost 6 bases, leaving 6 bases of the junction unmatched.

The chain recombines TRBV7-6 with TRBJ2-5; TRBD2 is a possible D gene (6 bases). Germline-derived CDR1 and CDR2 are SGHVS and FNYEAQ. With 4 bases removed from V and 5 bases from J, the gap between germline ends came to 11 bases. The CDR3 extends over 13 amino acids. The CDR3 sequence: CASSWGRGETQYF. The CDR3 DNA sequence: TGTGCCAGCAGCTGGGGCCGGGGGGAGACCCAGTACTTC. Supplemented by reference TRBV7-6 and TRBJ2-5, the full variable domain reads GAGVSQSPRYKVTKRGQDVALRCDPISGHVSLYWYRQALGQGPEFLTYFNYEAQQDKSGLPNDRFSAERPEGSISTLTIQRTEQRDSAMYRCASSWGRGETQYFGPGTRLLVL.

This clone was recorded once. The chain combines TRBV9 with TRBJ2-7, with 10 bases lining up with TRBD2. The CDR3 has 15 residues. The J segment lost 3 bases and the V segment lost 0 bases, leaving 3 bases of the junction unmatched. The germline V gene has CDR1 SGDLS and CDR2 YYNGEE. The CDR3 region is CASSVAPSGSYEQYF. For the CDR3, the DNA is TGTGCCAGCAGCGTAGCTCCTAGCGGGAGCTACGAGCAGTACTTC.

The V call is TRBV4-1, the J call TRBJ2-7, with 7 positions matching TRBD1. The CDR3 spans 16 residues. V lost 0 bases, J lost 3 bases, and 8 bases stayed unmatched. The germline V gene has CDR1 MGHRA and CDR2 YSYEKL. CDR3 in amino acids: CASSQDPRQGNYEQYF. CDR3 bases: TGCGCCAGCAGCCAAGACCCCCGACAGGGTAACTACGAGCAGTACTTC.

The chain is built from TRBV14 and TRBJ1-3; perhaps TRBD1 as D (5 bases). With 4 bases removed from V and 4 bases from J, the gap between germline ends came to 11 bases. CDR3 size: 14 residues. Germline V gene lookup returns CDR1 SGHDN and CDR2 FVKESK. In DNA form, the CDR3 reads TGTGCCAGCAGCCGAAGGGGTTGGGGAAACACCATATATTTT. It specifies CASSRRGWGNTIYF.

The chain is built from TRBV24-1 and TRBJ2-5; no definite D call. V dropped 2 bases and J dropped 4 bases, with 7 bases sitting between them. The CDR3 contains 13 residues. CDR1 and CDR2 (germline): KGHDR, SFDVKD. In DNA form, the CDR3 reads TGTGCCACCAGTGATTCGGGTCCAGAGACCCAGTACTTC. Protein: CATSDSGPETQYF.

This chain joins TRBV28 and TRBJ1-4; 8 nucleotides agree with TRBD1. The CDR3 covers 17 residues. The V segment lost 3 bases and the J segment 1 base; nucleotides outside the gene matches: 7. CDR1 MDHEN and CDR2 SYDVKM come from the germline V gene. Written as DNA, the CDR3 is TGTGCCAGCAGTTTGATCTCAGGGGGCGAAACTAATGAAAAACTGTTTTTT. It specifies CASSLISGGETNEKLFF.

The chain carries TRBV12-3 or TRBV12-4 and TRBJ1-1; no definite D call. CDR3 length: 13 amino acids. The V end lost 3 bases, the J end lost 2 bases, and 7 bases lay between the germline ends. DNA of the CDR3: TGTGCCAGCAGTTTGGTCAGAAACACTGAAGCTTTCTTT. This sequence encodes CASSLVRNTEAFF.